The clone carrying this T cell receptor beta chain was detected ten times or more. Its antigen is unknown. The sample comes from a study of Graves' ophthalmopathy and Graves' hyperthyroidism. Study overall: Upon initial diagnosis and before any treatment, peripheral blood was collected.

The CDR3 sequence is 12 residues long. Germline CDR1 DFQATT, CDR2 SNEGSKA (reference sequence). Trimming took 5 bases from V and 3 from J; bases not matched to a gene: 3. Overall study results and limits: The model's ophthalmopathy progression predictions had about 69% sensitivity and 72.22% specificity. Using 13 signatures, a model distinguished ophthalmopathy from stable hyperthyroidism, reaching just under 90% sensitivity and roughly 80% specificity.

RNA served as the template for amplifying TCR beta CDR3 regions. First-round RT-PCR used HTBI primers; second-round multiplex PCR followed. TCRdb ran MiXCR on the multiplex PCR reads and lists one entry per CDR3 protein. The table shows around 400,000 distinct CDR3 sequences, with about 17% occurring only once. Sequenced sample: peripheral blood. The TCR was taken from a woman aged 18-30 years with Graves' ophthalmopathy. The chain has TRBV20-1 and TRBJ2-5; the match to TRBD2 covers 7 bases. CDR3 in amino acids: CSAHTSEETQYF. The CDR3 bases are TGCAGTGCTCATACTAGCGAAGAGACCCAGTACTTC.